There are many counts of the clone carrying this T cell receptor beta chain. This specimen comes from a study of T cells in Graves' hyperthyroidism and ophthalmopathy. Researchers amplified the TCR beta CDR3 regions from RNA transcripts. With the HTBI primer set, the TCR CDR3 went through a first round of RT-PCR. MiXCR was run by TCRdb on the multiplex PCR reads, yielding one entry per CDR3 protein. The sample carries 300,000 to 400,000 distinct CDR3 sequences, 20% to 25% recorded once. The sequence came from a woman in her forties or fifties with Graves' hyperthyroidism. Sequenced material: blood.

The CDR3 spells CASSSRPTGDTEAFF. In nucleotides, the CDR3 is TGTGCCAGCAGCTCCCGGCCTACTGGGGACACTGAAGCTTTCTTT. The V and J genes are TRBV5-5 and TRBJ1-1; D is undetermined. V lost 3 bases to trimming and J lost 3 bases, with 15 bases between them. The CDR3 contains 15 residues. Per germline, CDR1 SGHKS and CDR2 YYEKEE (reference sequence).